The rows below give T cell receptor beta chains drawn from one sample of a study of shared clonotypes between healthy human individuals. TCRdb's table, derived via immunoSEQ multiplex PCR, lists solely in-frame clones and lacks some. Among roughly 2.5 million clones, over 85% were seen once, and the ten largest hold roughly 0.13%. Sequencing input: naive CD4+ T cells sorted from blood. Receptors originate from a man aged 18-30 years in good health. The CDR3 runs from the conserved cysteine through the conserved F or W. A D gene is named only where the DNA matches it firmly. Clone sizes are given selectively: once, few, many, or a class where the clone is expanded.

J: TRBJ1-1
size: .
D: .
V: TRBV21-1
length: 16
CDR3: CASSKGVEIGNTEAFF
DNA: TGTGCCAGCAGCAAAGGGGTGGAGATAGGGAACACTGAAGCTTTCTTT

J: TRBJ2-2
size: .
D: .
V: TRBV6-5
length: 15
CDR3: CASRSAQGNTGELFF
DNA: TGTGCCAGCAGGTCCGCCCAGGGGAACACCGGGGAGCTGTTTTTT

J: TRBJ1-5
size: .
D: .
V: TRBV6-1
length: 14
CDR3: CASSRFSSTVAQHF
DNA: TGTGCCAGCAGTAGGTTTAGTTCGACGGTCGCCCAGCATTTT

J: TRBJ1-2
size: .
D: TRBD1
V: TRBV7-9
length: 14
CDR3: CASSSPGQGNGYTF
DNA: TGTGCCAGCAGCTCTCCGGGACAGGGGAATGGCTACACCTTC

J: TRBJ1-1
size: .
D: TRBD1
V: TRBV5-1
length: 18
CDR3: CASSSARGGGLTSTEAFF
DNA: TGCGCCAGCAGCTCCGCCAGGGGAGGGGGCCTGACAAGTACTGAAGCTTTCTTT

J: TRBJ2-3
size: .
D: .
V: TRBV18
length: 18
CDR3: CASSPPVRGREEADTQYF
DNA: TGTGCCAGCTCACCACCGGTTCGCGGACGCGAGGAGGCAGATACGCAGTATTTT

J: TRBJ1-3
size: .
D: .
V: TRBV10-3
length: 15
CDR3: CAISDPGGSGNTIYF
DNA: TGTGCCATCAGTGATCCGGGAGGCTCTGGAAACACCATATATTTT

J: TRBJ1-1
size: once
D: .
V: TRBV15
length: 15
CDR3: CATSRDLGPNTEAFF
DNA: TGTGCCACCAGCAGAGATTTAGGCCCGAACACTGAAGCTTTCTTT

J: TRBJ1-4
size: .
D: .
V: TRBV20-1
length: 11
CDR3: CSASGGEKLFF
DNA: TGCAGTGCTAGCGGCGGTGAAAAACTGTTTTTT

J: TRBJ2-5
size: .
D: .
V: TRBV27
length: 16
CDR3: CASSSSRETMQETQYF
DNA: TGTGCCAGCAGTTCCTCTCGGGAGACCATGCAAGAGACCCAGTACTTC

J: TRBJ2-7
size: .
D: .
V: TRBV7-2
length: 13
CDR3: CASNESPVGEQYF
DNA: TGTGCCAGCAACGAAAGTCCGGTTGGCGAGCAGTACTTC

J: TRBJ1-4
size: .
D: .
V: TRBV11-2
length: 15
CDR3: CASSPRQVTNEKLFF
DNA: TGTGCCAGCAGCCCGCGACAGGTTACTAATGAAAAACTGTTTTTT

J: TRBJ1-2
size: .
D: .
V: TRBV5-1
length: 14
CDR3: CASSTGDINYGYTF
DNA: TGCGCCAGCAGCACGGGGGACATTAACTATGGCTACACCTTC

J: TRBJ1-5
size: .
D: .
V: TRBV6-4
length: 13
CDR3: CASSADSNQPQHF
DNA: TGTGCCAGCAGCGCCGATAGCAATCAGCCCCAGCATTTT

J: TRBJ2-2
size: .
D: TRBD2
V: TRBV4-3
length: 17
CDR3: CASSQDGGSLNTGELFF
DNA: TGCGCCAGCAGCCAAGACGGCGGGAGCTTGAACACCGGGGAGCTGTTTTTT

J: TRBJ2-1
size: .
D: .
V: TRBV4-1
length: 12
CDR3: CASSQGLGEQFF
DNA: TGCGCCAGCAGCCAAGGACTGGGTGAGCAGTTCTTC

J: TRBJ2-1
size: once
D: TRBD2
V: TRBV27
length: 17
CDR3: CASSFGGLAGNYNEQFF
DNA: TGTGCCAGCAGTTTTGGGGGACTAGCGGGTAACTACAATGAGCAGTTCTTC

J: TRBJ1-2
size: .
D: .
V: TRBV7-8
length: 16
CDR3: CASSLGPPGASYGYTF
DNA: TGTGCCAGCAGCTTAGGACCTCCGGGGGCTTCCTATGGCTACACCTTC

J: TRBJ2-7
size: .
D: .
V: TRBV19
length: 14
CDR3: CASSIGGKTYEQYF
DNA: TGTGCCAGTAGTATTGGGGGTAAGACCTACGAGCAGTACTTC

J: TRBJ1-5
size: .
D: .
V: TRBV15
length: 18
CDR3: CATISRQGSTKGNQPQHF
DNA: TGTGCCACCATTTCGAGGCAGGGAAGTACTAAGGGCAATCAGCCCCAGCATTTT

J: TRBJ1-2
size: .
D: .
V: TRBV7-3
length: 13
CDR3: CASSLTYNYGYTF
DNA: TGTGCCAGCAGCTTAACTTATAACTATGGCTACACCTTC

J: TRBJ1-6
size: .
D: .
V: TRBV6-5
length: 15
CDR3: CASSQTGSGGSPLHF
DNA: TGTGCCAGCAGTCAAACAGGGAGCGGTGGCTCACCCCTCCACTTT

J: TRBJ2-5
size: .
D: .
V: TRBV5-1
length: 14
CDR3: CASRPQGSEGTQYF
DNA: TGCGCCAGCAGGCCTCAGGGGTCCGAAGGGACCCAGTACTTC

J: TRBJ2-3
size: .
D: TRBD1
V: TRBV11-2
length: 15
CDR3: CASSLGQLVLDPQYF
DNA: TGTGCCAGCAGCTTGGGACAGTTAGTCCTCGATCCGCAGTATTTT

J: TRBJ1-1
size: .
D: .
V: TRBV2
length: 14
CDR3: CASSQTGINTEAFF
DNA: TGTGCCAGCAGCCAGACAGGTATAAACACTGAAGCTTTCTTT

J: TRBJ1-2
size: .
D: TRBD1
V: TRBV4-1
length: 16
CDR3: CASSQEGTGPNYGYTF
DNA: TGCGCCAGCAGCCAGGAAGGGACAGGACCTAACTATGGCTACACCTTC

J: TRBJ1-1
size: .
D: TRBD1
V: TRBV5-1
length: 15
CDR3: CASSLGTGKGTEAFF
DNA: TGCGCCAGCAGCTTGGGGACAGGGAAGGGCACTGAAGCTTTCTTT

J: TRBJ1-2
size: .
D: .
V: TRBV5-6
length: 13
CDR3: CASSQQFNYGYTF
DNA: TGTGCCAGCAGCCAACAGTTTAACTATGGCTACACCTTC

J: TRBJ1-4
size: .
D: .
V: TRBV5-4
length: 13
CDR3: CASSLGLSEKLFF
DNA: TGTGCCAGCAGCTTGGGGCTTAGCGAAAAACTGTTTTTT

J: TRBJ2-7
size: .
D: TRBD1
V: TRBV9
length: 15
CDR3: CASSVGQSSSYEQYF
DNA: TGTGCCAGCAGCGTGGGACAGTCGAGCTCCTACGAGCAGTACTTC

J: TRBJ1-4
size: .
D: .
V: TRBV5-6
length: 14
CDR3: CASTVERRHEKLFF
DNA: TGTGCCAGCACCGTAGAAAGGCGACATGAAAAACTGTTTTTT